The clone carrying this TCR beta chain came up many times. Its target is unknown. Just one base apart from a much larger clone, this may be a read error. This sample stems from a study of post-analysis software for immune sequencing data. Study details: Disease courses included relapsing-remitting, secondary progressive and progressive-relapsing multiple sclerosis.

Overall study findings and caveats: F measure clustering grouped samples strongly by preparation batch. Roughly 5 TRBV segments occurring more often in patients than controls included TRBV5-6, TRBV5-1 and TRBV20-1.

Researchers reported that TCR beta cDNA libraries carried unique molecular identifiers. Researchers reported roughly 0.5 million cDNA molecules coming from around 1 to 10 million T cells. TCRdb reprocessed the PCR reads via MiXCR and lists one record per CDR3 protein. The data show over 250,000 distinct CDR3 sequences, 36% seen once. Germline loops: CDR1 MRHNA, CDR2 SNTAGT. The J segment lost 7 bases and the V segment lost 0 bases, leaving 5 bases of the junction unmatched. This CDR3 is 15 amino acids long. The sample was blood. This TCR was sampled from a girl aged 10 to 17 with multiple sclerosis. V is TRBV6-4 and J is TRBJ2-7; TRBD2 aligns across 11 bases. CDR3 loop: CASSDSSGGANEQYF. The CDR3 nucleotides read TGTGCCAGCAGTGACTCTAGCGGGGGGGCCAATGAGCAGTACTTC.